This TCR beta chain was recovered during a study of blood T cell repertoires in COVID-19. Whole-study context: Italy, Spain and the United States were the sources of the convalescent and acute COVID-19 samples. Sources were T cells, B-cell-depleted T cells, or PBMCs; the material itself was cDNA or gDNA.

The CDR3 covers 16 residues. Trimming cost V 2 bases and J 7 bases; bases outside gene matches: 14. Germline loops: CDR1 SGHNT, CDR2 YYREEE (reference sequence). Per the authors' pipeline: Scientists estimated how many nucleated cells there were by amplifying reference gene primers. The table came from immunoSEQ multiplex PCR; TCRdb's copy has only in-frame clones and leaves some out. That table supplies the V and J calls and clone size; D and trimming were determined from the DNA. The sample holds around 64,000 clones, more than 75% seen once. Sequenced material: peripheral blood. This TCR derives from an elderly man in a cohort sampled during active COVID-19. The chain combines TRBV5-4 with TRBJ2-5, with 7 nucleotides matching TRBD2. The DNA of the CDR3 is TGTGCCAGCAGCTTAATCGCGGGAGCTAACGGAGGGACCCAGTACTTC. It yields the protein CASSLIAGANGGTQYF.